This entry is about one TCR beta chain. This may stem from a read error, because a much larger clone lies one nucleotide away. The CDR3 extends over 15 amino acids. Germline-derived CDR1 and CDR2 are SQVTM and ANQGSEA. V dropped 4 bases and J dropped 3 bases, with 17 bases sitting between them. The sample comes from a study of spatial heterogeneity in lung cancer. The time point denotes: blood at routine non-recurrence follow-up after resection. Whole RNA obtained from tumor, nontumor lung or frozen PBMC underwent sequencing without sorting. One entry per CDR3 protein, called by TCRdb with MiXCR from the 5' RACE reads. Here the sample spans 39,000 or so distinct CDR3 sequences, roughly a tenth being singletons.

The material sequenced was PBMCs, taken at follow-up. V gene TRBV29-1 combines with J gene TRBJ2-3, with D perhaps matching TRBD1 (6 bases). This TCR derives from a female donor with early-stage non-small cell lung cancer. The CDR3 sequence is CSVVLGQARTDTQYF. DNA for the CDR3: TGCAGCGTTGTATTGGGACAAGCGCGAACAGATACGCAGTATTTT.